The source of this T cell receptor beta chain is a study of cytomegalovirus exposure and HLA in healthy donors. About the study: Unique TCR beta sequences numbering over 100 million came from about 180 million T cells in an earlier analysis. General observations from the study: Later on, a genetic analysis was performed. It linked a missense variant in DCLRE1C with V- and J-gene trimming of TCR beta. For most TCR sequences rarity was the rule, although some public TCRs occurred in many donors. Highest at DRB1 and lowest at HLA-C, TCR association rates differed among HLA loci in a later analysis.

This clone occurred once. Its antigen is unknown. The V end lost 4 bases, the J end lost 7 bases, and 9 bases lay between the germline ends. Germline V lookup: CDR1 SGDLS, CDR2 YYNGEE. The CDR3 totals 12 residues. The PCR was carried out with 60 Vbeta primers and 13 Jbeta primers. Libraries were prepared by immunoSEQ multiplex PCR; TCRdb keeps only in-frame clonotypes and omits some of them. The repertoire holds 200,000 to 250,000 clones, with around 76% as singletons. The origin of this receptor is a woman between 40 and 55 years old in good health and CMV-seropositive. Input material: PBMCs. The chain combines TRBV9 with TRBJ2-1; D gene ambiguous. The CDR3 sequence is CASSPSGNEQFF. For the CDR3, the DNA is TGTGCCAGCAGCCCTTCAGGAAATGAGCAGTTCTTC.